This T cell receptor beta chain was identified during a study of blood T cell repertoires in COVID-19. The assay was immunoSEQ multiplex PCR, and TCRdb's table has in-frame clones only and misses some. The sample shows under 130,000 clones, approximately 76% of them seen only once. The junction had 6 bases not matched to a gene; V was cut back by 5 bases and J by 5 bases. The CDR3 contains 13 residues. CDR1 is LNHDA and CDR2 is SQIVND in the germline V gene (reference sequence). The sequenced material came from peripheral blood. The rearrangement joins TRBV19 to TRBJ2-7, with 7 nucleotides matching TRBD1. This receptor was taken from a woman in her 70s with acute or convalescent COVID-19. Here the CDR3 DNA reads TGTGCCAGTAGTTGGGGGCAGGGGGACGAGCAGTACTTC. It encodes CASSWGQGDEQYF.